This T cell receptor beta chain was captured in a study of cytomegalovirus exposure and HLA in healthy donors. Whole-study findings and limits: CMV serostatus was the only recorded immune exposure for donors. In vitro work confirmed that a few CMV-associated chains recognize CMV antigens. When analyzed later, a missense DCLRE1C variant was found to be linked to TCR beta V- and J-gene trimming.

Vbeta (60) and Jbeta (13) primers were used in the PCR. Profiling relied on immunoSEQ multiplex PCR, and the TCRdb table lists in-frame clones only, not all of them. In the table there are 100,000 or so clones, roughly 70% of which are singletons. This clone turned up a few times. The antigen remains undetermined. J gave up 1 base and V 1 base, and 13 bases lay outside the gene matches. This CDR3 comprises 19 residues. Germline V gives CDR1 MDHEN, CDR2 SYDVKM. This receptor was obtained from a man between 50 and 59 years old in good health and CMV-seronegative. The sequenced sample was PBMCs. The chain is built from TRBV28 and TRBJ2-1; TRBD2 aligns across 7 bases. The CDR3 sequence: CASSLSGGYIGYSYNEQFF. The CDR3, as DNA: TGTGCCAGCAGTTTATCGGGGGGTTACATTGGTTATTCCTACAATGAGCAGTTCTTC.